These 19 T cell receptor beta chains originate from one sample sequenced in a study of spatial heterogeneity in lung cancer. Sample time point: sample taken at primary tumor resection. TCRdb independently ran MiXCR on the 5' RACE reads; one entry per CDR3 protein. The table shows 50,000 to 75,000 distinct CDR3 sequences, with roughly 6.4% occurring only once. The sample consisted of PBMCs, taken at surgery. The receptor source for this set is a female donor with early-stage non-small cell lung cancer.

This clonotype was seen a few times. CDR3 amino acids: CASSLDRWGFEQYF. The CDR3 region has the DNA TGTGCCAGCAGCTTAGATCGGTGGGGTTTTGAGCAGTACTTC. This chain joins TRBV11-3 and TRBJ2-7; D is unclear. The CDR3 totals 14 residues. The germline V gene has CDR1 SGHNT and CDR2 YENEEA. Trimming cost V 0 bases and J 7 bases, with 13 bases left between them.

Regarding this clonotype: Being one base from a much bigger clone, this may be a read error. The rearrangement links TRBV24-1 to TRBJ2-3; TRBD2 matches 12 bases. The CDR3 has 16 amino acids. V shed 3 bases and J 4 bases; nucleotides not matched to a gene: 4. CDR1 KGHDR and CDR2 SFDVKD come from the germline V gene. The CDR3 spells CATSDGLAGSADTQYF. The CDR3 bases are TGTGCCACCAGTGATGGACTAGCGGGGAGCGCAGATACGCAGTATTTT.

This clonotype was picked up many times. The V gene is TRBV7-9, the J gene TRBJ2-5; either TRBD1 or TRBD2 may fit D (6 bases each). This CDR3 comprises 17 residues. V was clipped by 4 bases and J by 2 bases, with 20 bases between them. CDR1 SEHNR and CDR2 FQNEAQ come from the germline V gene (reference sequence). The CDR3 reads CASSWPPGGFSQETQYF. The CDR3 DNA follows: TGTGCCAGCAGCTGGCCCCCCGGGGGCTTTAGTCAAGAGACCCAGTACTTC.

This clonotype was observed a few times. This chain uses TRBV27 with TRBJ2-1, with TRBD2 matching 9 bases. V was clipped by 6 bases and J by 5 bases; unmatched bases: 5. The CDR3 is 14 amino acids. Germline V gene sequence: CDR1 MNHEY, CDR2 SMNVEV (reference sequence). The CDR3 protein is CASRQGLADNEQFF. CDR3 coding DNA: TGTGCCAGCAGGCAGGGACTAGCCGACAATGAGCAGTTCTTC.

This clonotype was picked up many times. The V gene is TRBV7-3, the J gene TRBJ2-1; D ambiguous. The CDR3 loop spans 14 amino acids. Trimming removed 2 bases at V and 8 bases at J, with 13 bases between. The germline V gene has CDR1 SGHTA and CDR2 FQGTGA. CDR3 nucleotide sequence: TGTGCCAGCAGCTTAGGGCCCCCGCGCGATGAGCAGTTCTTC. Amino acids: CASSLGPPRDEQFF. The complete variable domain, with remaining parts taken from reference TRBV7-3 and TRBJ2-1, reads GAGVSQTPSNKVTEKGKYVELRCDPISGHTALYWYRQSLGQGPEFLIYFQGTGAADDSGLPNDRFFAVRPEGSVSTLKIQRTERGDSAVYLCASSLGPPRDEQFFGPGTRLTVL.

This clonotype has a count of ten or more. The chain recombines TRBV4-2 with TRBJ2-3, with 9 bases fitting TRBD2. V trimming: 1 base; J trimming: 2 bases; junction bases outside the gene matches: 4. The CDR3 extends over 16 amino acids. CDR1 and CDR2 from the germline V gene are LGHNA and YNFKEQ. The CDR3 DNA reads TGTGCCAGCAGCCAAGCCGAGCGGGGGGCCACAGATACGCAGTATTTT. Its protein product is CASSQAERGATDTQYF.

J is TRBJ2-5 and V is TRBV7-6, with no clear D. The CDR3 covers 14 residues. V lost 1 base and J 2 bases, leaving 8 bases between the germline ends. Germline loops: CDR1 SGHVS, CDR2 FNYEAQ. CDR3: CASSLVGHQETQYF. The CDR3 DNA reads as TGTGCCAGCAGCTTAGTCGGCCATCAAGAGACCCAGTACTTC.

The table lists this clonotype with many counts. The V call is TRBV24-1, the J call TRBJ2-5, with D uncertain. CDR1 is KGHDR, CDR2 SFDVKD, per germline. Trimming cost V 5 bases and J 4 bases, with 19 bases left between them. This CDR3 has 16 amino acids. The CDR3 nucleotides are TGTGCCACCAGTGCACGGATTCAAGACCGGGCAGAGACCCAGTACTTC. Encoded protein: CATSARIQDRAETQYF.

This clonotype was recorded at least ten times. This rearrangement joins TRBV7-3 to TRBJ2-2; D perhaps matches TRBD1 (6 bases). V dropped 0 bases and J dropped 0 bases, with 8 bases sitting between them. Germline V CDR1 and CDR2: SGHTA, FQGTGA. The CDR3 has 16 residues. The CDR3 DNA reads TGTGCCAGCAGCTTAACTTGGACAGCGAACACCGGGGAGCTGTTTTTT. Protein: CASSLTWTANTGELFF.

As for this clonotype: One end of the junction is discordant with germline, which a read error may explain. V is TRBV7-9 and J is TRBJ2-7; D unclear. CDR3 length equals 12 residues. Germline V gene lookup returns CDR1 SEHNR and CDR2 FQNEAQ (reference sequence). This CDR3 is CASSLGSYGQYF. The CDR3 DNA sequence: TGTGCCAGCAGCTTGGGCAGCTACGGGCAGTACTTC.

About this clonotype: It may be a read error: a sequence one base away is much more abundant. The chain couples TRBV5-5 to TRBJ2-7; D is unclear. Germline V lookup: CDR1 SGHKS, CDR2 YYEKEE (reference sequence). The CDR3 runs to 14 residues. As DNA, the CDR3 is TGTGCCAGCAGCTTGGAAATGTGGGGTTCCGAGCGGTACTTC. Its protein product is CASSLEMWGSERYF.

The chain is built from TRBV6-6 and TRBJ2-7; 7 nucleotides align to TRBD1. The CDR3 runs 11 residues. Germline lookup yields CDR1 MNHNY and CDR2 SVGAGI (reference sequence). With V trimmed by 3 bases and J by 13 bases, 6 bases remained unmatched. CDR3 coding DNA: TGTGCCAGCAGTTATTCCGGGACAGATTACGTC. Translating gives CASSYSGTDYV.

The CDR3 sequence is CASSLSTGGSEQYF. The CDR3 nucleotides read TGTGCCAGCAGTTTATCCACAGGGGGCAGCGAGCAGTACTTC. The chain employs TRBV27 and TRBJ2-7; TRBD1 matches at 9 bases. The CDR3 runs 14 residues. The germline V gene has CDR1 MNHEY and CDR2 SMNVEV (reference sequence). V lost 0 bases, J lost 6 bases, and 3 bases stayed unmatched.

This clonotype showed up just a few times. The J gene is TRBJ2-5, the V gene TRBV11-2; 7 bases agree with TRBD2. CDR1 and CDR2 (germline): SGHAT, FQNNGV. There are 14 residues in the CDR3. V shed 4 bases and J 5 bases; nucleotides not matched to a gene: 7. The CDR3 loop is CASSSLTSQETQYF. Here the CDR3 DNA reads TGTGCCAGCAGCTCCTTGACTAGCCAGGAGACCCAGTACTTC.

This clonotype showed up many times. For the CDR3, the DNA is TGTGCCAGCAGCCAAGTCGGGGGGAGAACTGAAGCTTTCTTT. Residues: CASSQVGGRTEAFF. The chain combines TRBV7-3 with TRBJ1-1; the D gene is possibly TRBD1 (5 bases). This CDR3 has 14 amino acids. Deletions cut 5 bases from V and 5 bases from J, with 15 bases between. From germline, CDR1 is SGHTA and CDR2 FQGTGA.

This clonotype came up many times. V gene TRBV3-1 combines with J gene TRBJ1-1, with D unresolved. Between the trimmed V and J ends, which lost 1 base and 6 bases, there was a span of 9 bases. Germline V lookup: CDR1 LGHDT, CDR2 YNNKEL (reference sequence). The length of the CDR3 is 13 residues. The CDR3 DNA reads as TGTGCCAGCAGCCAAGTTGGGTGGGCTGAAGCTTTCTTT. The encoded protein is CASSQVGWAEAFF. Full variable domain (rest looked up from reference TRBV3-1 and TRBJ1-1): DTAVSQTPKYLVTQMGNDKSIKCEQNLGHDTMYWYKQDSKKFLKIMFSYNNKELIINETVPNRFSPKSPDKAHLNLHINSLELGDSAVYFCASSQVGWAEAFFGQGTRLTVV.

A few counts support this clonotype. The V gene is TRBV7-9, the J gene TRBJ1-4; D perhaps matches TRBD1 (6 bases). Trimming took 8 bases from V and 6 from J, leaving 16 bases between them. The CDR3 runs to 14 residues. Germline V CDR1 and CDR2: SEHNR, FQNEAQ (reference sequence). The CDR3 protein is CASGRDTSYEKLFF. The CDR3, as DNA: TGTGCCAGCGGTCGGGACACATCGTATGAAAAACTGTTTTTT. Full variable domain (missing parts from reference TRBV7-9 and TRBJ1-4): DTGVSQNPRHKITKRGQNVTFRCDPISEHNRLYWYRQTLGQGPEFLTYFQNEAQLEKSRLLSDRFSAERPKGSFSTLEIQRTEQGDSAMYLCASGRDTSYEKLFFGSGTQLSVL.

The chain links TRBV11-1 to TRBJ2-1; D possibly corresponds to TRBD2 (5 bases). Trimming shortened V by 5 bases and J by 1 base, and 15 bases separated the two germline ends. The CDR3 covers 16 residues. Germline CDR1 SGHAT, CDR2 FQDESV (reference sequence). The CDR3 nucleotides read TGTGCCAGCAGCCCTGAGCGGTGGGTATCCTACAATGAGCAGTTCTTC. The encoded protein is CASSPERWVSYNEQFF.

The CDR3 region is CASSENSNQPQHF. The CDR3 DNA reads as TGCGCCAGCAGTGAGAACAGCAATCAGCCCCAGCATTTT. J is TRBJ1-5 and V is TRBV10-1; no clear D. This CDR3 has 13 amino acids. The V end was cut by 2 bases, the J end by 1 base, with 3 bases between. The germline CDR1 and CDR2 sequences are WNHNN and SYGVQD (reference sequence).